Described below is a single T cell receptor beta chain sequence and its context. The data belong to a study of T cells of healthy individuals. Trimming cost V 6 bases and J 10 bases, with 24 bases left between them. This CDR3 contains 16 residues. Germline lookup yields CDR1 SNHLY and CDR2 FYNNEI. One entry per CDR3 protein results from TCRdb running MiXCR on the 5' RACE reads. The sample records 100,000 or so distinct CDR3 sequences, 15% to 20% being singletons. The chain combines TRBV2 with TRBJ1-4, with D tentatively TRBD1 (5 bases). The clonotype was recovered from a human donor in good health. CDR3 bases: TGTGCCAGCAGCGGCCCGAATACGGGGGTCGGCGGAAAACTGTTTTTT. Its protein product is CASSGPNTGVGGKLFF.